A selection of T cell receptor beta chains follows, all from one sample in a study of blood T cell repertoires in COVID-19. Measured with immunoSEQ multiplex PCR; TCRdb has only the in-frame clones, and not every one. This repertoire shows hundreds of thousands of clones, about 90% found once; its top ten account for just under 9.5%. The sample was PBMCs or T cells enriched from blood (not recorded which). These receptors originate from a woman in her thirties who had recovered from COVID-19. The CDR3 runs from the conserved cysteine through the conserved F or W. The order of the fields is D gene, clone size, J gene, V gene, CDR3 protein, CDR3 DNA. D genes are given only for firm matches. The size entry is marked missing in some rows and otherwise reads once, few, many or a size class.

D gene: TRBD2
clone size: few
J gene: TRBJ2-3
V gene: TRBV3-1/TRBV3-2
CDR3 protein: CASSHLAGDTQYF
CDR3 DNA: TGTGCCAGCAGCCACCTAGCGGGAGATACGCAGTATTTT

D gene: NA
clone size: NA
J gene: TRBJ2-3
V gene: TRBV7-6
CDR3 protein: CASSLGPRDTQYF
CDR3 DNA: TGTGCCAGCAGCTTAGGCCCGAGAGATACGCAGTATTTT

D gene: NA
clone size: NA
J gene: TRBJ1-5
V gene: TRBV11-2
CDR3 protein: CASSLDPRGQPQHF
CDR3 DNA: TGTGCCAGCAGCTTAGATCCTCGGGGTCAGCCCCAGCATTTT

D gene: NA
clone size: NA
J gene: TRBJ2-3
V gene: TRBV6-5
CDR3 protein: CASTSDWDTQYF
CDR3 DNA: TGTGCCAGCACCTCGGACTGGGATACGCAGTATTTT

D gene: TRBD1
clone size: NA
J gene: TRBJ2-3
V gene: TRBV6-5
CDR3 protein: CASKPDRGRHTQYF
CDR3 DNA: TGTGCCAGCAAGCCGGACAGGGGGCGACATACGCAGTATTTT

D gene: NA
clone size: NA
J gene: TRBJ2-7
V gene: TRBV6-5
CDR3 protein: CASMSTGYYEQYF
CDR3 DNA: TGTGCCAGCATGTCGACAGGTTACTACGAGCAGTACTTC

D gene: NA
clone size: NA
J gene: TRBJ2-7
V gene: TRBV20-1
CDR3 protein: CSARGQYEQYF
CDR3 DNA: TGCAGTGCTAGAGGACAGTACGAGCAGTACTTC

D gene: TRBD2
clone size: NA
J gene: TRBJ2-3
V gene: TRBV3-1/TRBV3-2
CDR3 protein: CASSQTGGGTDTQYF
CDR3 DNA: TGTGCCAGCAGCCAAACGGGAGGGGGCACAGATACGCAGTATTTT

D gene: TRBD1
clone size: NA
J gene: TRBJ2-7
V gene: TRBV28
CDR3 protein: CASSDFRQGDEQYF
CDR3 DNA: TGTGCCAGCAGTGACTTCAGACAGGGGGACGAGCAGTACTTC

D gene: NA
clone size: NA
J gene: TRBJ2-7
V gene: TRBV7-6
CDR3 protein: CASSRNPLGAYEQYF
CDR3 DNA: TGTGCCAGCAGCCGTAATCCCCTAGGGGCCTACGAGCAGTACTTC

D gene: TRBD1
clone size: NA
J gene: TRBJ1-5
V gene: TRBV18
CDR3 protein: CASSPPTGSLNQPQHF
CDR3 DNA: TGTGCCAGCTCACCACCGACAGGGAGTCTCAATCAGCCCCAGCATTTT

D gene: TRBD1
clone size: NA
J gene: TRBJ2-7
V gene: TRBV13
CDR3 protein: CASSLLDRGSYEQYF
CDR3 DNA: TGTGCCAGCAGCTTATTGGACAGGGGATCGTACGAGCAGTACTTC

D gene: TRBD1
clone size: NA
J gene: TRBJ2-7
V gene: TRBV5-1
CDR3 protein: CASSLGHRTGVGSYEQYF
CDR3 DNA: TGCGCCAGCAGCTTGGGCCACAGGACAGGTGTGGGATCCTACGAGCAGTACTTC

D gene: NA
clone size: NA
J gene: TRBJ1-2
V gene: TRBV4-3
CDR3 protein: CASSQELGAAKGGYTF
CDR3 DNA: TGCGCCAGCAGCCAAGAATTAGGGGCCGCCAAGGGTGGCTACACCTTC

D gene: NA
clone size: NA
J gene: TRBJ2-1
V gene: TRBV9
CDR3 protein: CASCSAGPDFPGEQFF
CDR3 DNA: TGTGCCAGCTGTTCTGCGGGGCCAGATTTTCCGGGTGAGCAGTTCTTC

D gene: TRBD1
clone size: NA
J gene: TRBJ1-6
V gene: TRBV4-2
CDR3 protein: CASRLLRDSDNSPLHF
CDR3 DNA: TGTGCCAGCAGACTCCTCCGGGACAGCGATAATTCACCCCTCCACTTT

D gene: NA
clone size: NA
J gene: TRBJ1-5
V gene: TRBV27
CDR3 protein: CASSFFPRQPQHF
CDR3 DNA: TGTGCCAGCAGTTTTTTCCCGCGCCAGCCCCAGCATTTT

D gene: TRBD2
clone size: NA
J gene: TRBJ2-1
V gene: TRBV27
CDR3 protein: CASSLLGGTSFEQFF
CDR3 DNA: TGTGCCAGCAGTTTATTAGGGGGGACTAGCTTTGAGCAGTTCTTC

D gene: NA
clone size: NA
J gene: TRBJ2-7
V gene: TRBV5-5
CDR3 protein: CASSLVPGKSYEQYF
CDR3 DNA: TGTGCCAGCAGCTTGGTCCCCGGGAAATCCTACGAGCAGTACTTC

D gene: NA
clone size: few
J gene: TRBJ1-5
V gene: TRBV2
CDR3 protein: CASSEIGRLSNQPQHF
CDR3 DNA: TGTGCCAGCAGTGAAATCGGGAGATTGAGCAATCAGCCCCAGCATTTT

D gene: TRBD1
clone size: NA
J gene: TRBJ1-1
V gene: TRBV11-2
CDR3 protein: CASSAPDRENTEAFF
CDR3 DNA: TGTGCCAGCAGCGCCCCGGACAGGGAAAACACTGAAGCTTTCTTT

D gene: NA
clone size: NA
J gene: TRBJ2-1
V gene: TRBV7-2
CDR3 protein: CASSLGRVNNEQFF
CDR3 DNA: TGTGCCAGCAGCTTAGGTCGAGTCAACAATGAGCAGTTCTTC

D gene: NA
clone size: once
J gene: TRBJ1-6
V gene: TRBV2
CDR3 protein: CASIPGSYNSPLHF
CDR3 DNA: TGTGCCAGCATCCCGGGCTCCTATAATTCACCCCTCCACTTT

D gene: TRBD1
clone size: NA
J gene: TRBJ1-2
V gene: TRBV27
CDR3 protein: CASSPPNRGSGGYTF
CDR3 DNA: TGTGCCAGCTCTCCGCCAAACAGGGGTTCGGGTGGCTACACCTTC

D gene: NA
clone size: once
J gene: TRBJ2-7
V gene: TRBV30
CDR3 protein: CAWSDAGRLSSYEQYF
CDR3 DNA: TGTGCCTGGAGCGACGCAGGGCGGTTATCCTCCTACGAGCAGTACTTC

D gene: NA
clone size: NA
J gene: TRBJ1-6
V gene: TRBV11-2
CDR3 protein: CASSLATDSASSPLHF
CDR3 DNA: TGTGCCAGCAGCTTAGCCACGGACAGCGCCAGTTCACCCCTCCACTTT

D gene: NA
clone size: NA
J gene: TRBJ1-2
V gene: TRBV7-2
CDR3 protein: CASSLGGAQPPGHGYTF
CDR3 DNA: TGTGCCAGCAGCTTAGGTGGGGCCCAACCTCCCGGACATGGCTACACCTTC

D gene: TRBD1
clone size: NA
J gene: TRBJ2-7
V gene: TRBV6-5
CDR3 protein: CATDRDIEQYF
CDR3 DNA: TGTGCCACGGACAGGGACATCGAGCAGTACTTC

D gene: TRBD2
clone size: NA
J gene: TRBJ2-1
V gene: TRBV19
CDR3 protein: CASSTLGTSGRSQFF
CDR3 DNA: TGTGCCAGTAGTACGCTCGGGACTAGCGGGAGAAGTCAGTTCTTC

D gene: NA
clone size: NA
J gene: TRBJ1-1
V gene: TRBV29-1
CDR3 protein: CSVEVGGLEAFF
CDR3 DNA: TGCAGCGTTGAAGTCGGAGGCCTTGAAGCTTTCTTT

D gene: TRBD1
clone size: NA
J gene: TRBJ1-1
V gene: TRBV28
CDR3 protein: CASSPRTGLNTEAFF
CDR3 DNA: TGTGCCAGCAGTCCCCGGACAGGGTTGAACACTGAAGCTTTCTTT

D gene: TRBD1
clone size: once
J gene: TRBJ2-5
V gene: TRBV18
CDR3 protein: CASSTGAPETQYF
CDR3 DNA: TGTGCCAGCTCCACAGGGGCCCCAGAGACCCAGTACTTC

D gene: NA
clone size: NA
J gene: TRBJ2-7
V gene: TRBV27
CDR3 protein: CASSLGALTYEQYF
CDR3 DNA: TGTGCCAGCAGTTTAGGGGCGCTAACCTACGAGCAGTACTTC

D gene: NA
clone size: NA
J gene: TRBJ2-3
V gene: TRBV24-1
CDR3 protein: CATSSGARSTDTQYF
CDR3 DNA: TGTGCCACCAGTAGTGGGGCCCGGAGCACAGATACGCAGTATTTT

D gene: NA
clone size: NA
J gene: TRBJ2-7
V gene: TRBV5-1
CDR3 protein: CASSLRGGPGTSVVYEQYF
CDR3 DNA: TGCGCCAGCAGCTTGAGGGGGGGCCCAGGGACATCCGTGGTCTACGAGCAGTACTTC

D gene: NA
clone size: once
J gene: TRBJ1-5
V gene: TRBV6-4
CDR3 protein: CASSQDRSNQPQHF
CDR3 DNA: TGTGCCAGCAGTCAAGACAGGAGCAATCAGCCCCAGCATTTT

D gene: NA
clone size: NA
J gene: TRBJ1-6
V gene: TRBV30
CDR3 protein: CAWSLLLDSPLHF
CDR3 DNA: TGTGCCTGGAGCCTCTTACTAGATTCACCCCTCCACTTT

D gene: TRBD1
clone size: NA
J gene: TRBJ1-6
V gene: TRBV4-1
CDR3 protein: CASSQYGTENSPLHF
CDR3 DNA: TGCGCCAGCAGCCAATATGGGACAGAGAATTCACCCCTCCACTTT

D gene: NA
clone size: NA
J gene: TRBJ1-1
V gene: TRBV28
CDR3 protein: CASSLSRGDTEAFF
CDR3 DNA: TGTGCCAGCAGTTTATCTCGGGGGGACACTGAAGCTTTCTTT

D gene: TRBD1
clone size: once
J gene: TRBJ2-5
V gene: TRBV7-7
CDR3 protein: CASSLGGTGQETQYF
CDR3 DNA: TGTGCTAGCAGCTTAGGGGGGACAGGGCAAGAGACCCAGTACTTC

D gene: TRBD2
clone size: NA
J gene: TRBJ2-7
V gene: TRBV6-1
CDR3 protein: CASSERVASGIREQYF
CDR3 DNA: TGTGCCAGCAGTGAACGAGTGGCTAGCGGGATTCGCGAGCAGTACTTC

D gene: TRBD1
clone size: NA
J gene: TRBJ1-4
V gene: TRBV7-2
CDR3 protein: CASSKGPSGTENEKLFF
CDR3 DNA: TGTGCCAGCAGCAAAGGTCCCAGTGGGACAGAGAATGAAAAACTGTTTTTT

D gene: NA
clone size: NA
J gene: TRBJ2-7
V gene: TRBV28
CDR3 protein: CASSLWGVLDEQYF
CDR3 DNA: TGTGCCAGCAGTTTGTGGGGAGTCTTGGACGAGCAGTACTTC

D gene: TRBD2
clone size: NA
J gene: TRBJ2-1
V gene: TRBV5-1
CDR3 protein: CASSSPRYLTSGSSYNEQFF
CDR3 DNA: TGCGCCAGCAGCTCGCCCCGATACCTGACTAGCGGGAGCTCCTACAATGAGCAGTTCTTC

D gene: TRBD1
clone size: NA
J gene: TRBJ1-1
V gene: TRBV29-1
CDR3 protein: CSARDSAKTEAFF
CDR3 DNA: TGCAGCGCCAGGGACAGTGCAAAAACTGAAGCTTTCTTT

D gene: TRBD1
clone size: once
J gene: TRBJ2-7
V gene: TRBV2
CDR3 protein: CASSGQGVSNEQYF
CDR3 DNA: TGTGCCAGCAGCGGACAGGGGGTTAGTAACGAGCAGTACTTC

D gene: NA
clone size: NA
J gene: TRBJ2-7
V gene: TRBV4-1
CDR3 protein: CASSQDALYEQYF
CDR3 DNA: TGCGCCAGCAGCCAAGATGCTCTATACGAGCAGTACTTC

D gene: NA
clone size: NA
J gene: TRBJ1-1
V gene: TRBV11-2
CDR3 protein: CASSLRGDFMNTEAFF
CDR3 DNA: TGTGCCAGCAGCTTACGGGGGGACTTTATGAACACTGAAGCTTTCTTT

D gene: NA
clone size: NA
J gene: TRBJ1-1
V gene: TRBV2
CDR3 protein: CASYPGVSEAFF
CDR3 DNA: TGTGCCAGCTACCCCGGGGTCTCTGAAGCTTTCTTT

D gene: NA
clone size: few
J gene: TRBJ1-1
V gene: TRBV5-8
CDR3 protein: CASSLQGTGTEAFF
CDR3 DNA: TGTGCCAGCAGCTTACAGGGAACGGGCACTGAAGCTTTCTTT

D gene: NA
clone size: NA
J gene: TRBJ1-1
V gene: TRBV11-2
CDR3 protein: CASSLAIRGRGNTEAFF
CDR3 DNA: TGTGCCAGCAGCTTAGCTATTAGGGGCAGGGGGAACACTGAAGCTTTCTTT

D gene: NA
clone size: once
J gene: TRBJ2-5
V gene: TRBV5-1
CDR3 protein: CASSPRVRVWETQYF
CDR3 DNA: TGCGCCAGCAGCCCGAGAGTACGTGTCTGGGAGACCCAGTACTTC

D gene: NA
clone size: NA
J gene: TRBJ2-1
V gene: TRBV5-1
CDR3 protein: CASSLARGNEQFF
CDR3 DNA: TGCGCCAGCAGCTTGGCTCGGGGCAATGAGCAGTTCTTC

D gene: NA
clone size: NA
J gene: TRBJ2-5
V gene: TRBV3-1/TRBV3-2
CDR3 protein: CASSQSSTGTQETQYF
CDR3 DNA: TGTGCCAGCAGCCAATCATCAACAGGGACCCAAGAGACCCAGTACTTC

D gene: NA
clone size: NA
J gene: TRBJ1-2
V gene: TRBV10-3
CDR3 protein: CAISESVRVDYGYTF
CDR3 DNA: TGTGCCATCAGTGAGTCAGTCAGGGTTGATTATGGCTACACCTTC

D gene: TRBD1
clone size: NA
J gene: TRBJ1-1
V gene: TRBV5-1
CDR3 protein: CASSLAGGTENTEAFF
CDR3 DNA: TGCGCCAGCAGCTTGGCGGGAGGGACAGAGAACACTGAAGCTTTCTTT

D gene: NA
clone size: NA
J gene: TRBJ1-5
V gene: TRBV4-2
CDR3 protein: CASSQGTGHRGNQPQHF
CDR3 DNA: TGTGCCAGCAGCCAAGGAACGGGACACCGTGGCAATCAGCCCCAGCATTTT

D gene: TRBD2
clone size: once
J gene: TRBJ2-5
V gene: TRBV28
CDR3 protein: CASRRGGRQQETQYF
CDR3 DNA: TGTGCCAGCAGACGGGGAGGGAGGCAGCAGGAGACCCAGTACTTC